This T cell receptor (beta chain) derives from a study of shared clonotypes between healthy human individuals. Study-wide findings and caveats: Specimens sampled were limited to blood, with tissue repertoires likely differing.

Germline CDR1 and CDR2: MGHRA and YSYEKL. V lost 0 bases to trimming and J lost 1 base, with 9 bases between them. The CDR3 extends over 15 amino acids. Concerning this clone: Its specificity is unknown. Within the sample, other DNA sequences also encode this same CDR3.

Positively selected for CCR7, the CD45RO-negative cells used as naive CD8 cells excluded terminally differentiated effector memory CD45RA+ cells. TCRdb keeps only in-frame clones here, not all; method: immunoSEQ multiplex PCR. The repertoire holds a few million clones, with 93% as singletons. Material: naive CD8+ T cells from PBMCs. The clonotype originates from a man aged 18-30 years in good health. Some clones in this sample may be carry-over from other donors' samples. The V gene is TRBV4-1, the J gene TRBJ1-1; D possibly corresponds to TRBD1 (6 bases). CDR3 DNA sequence: TGCGCCAGCAGCCAAGATAGGGGGGGGAACACTGAAGCTTTCTTT. Translation gives CASSQDRGGNTEAFF.